This T cell receptor beta chain is drawn from a study of metastatic and nonmetastatic thyroid tumors. Study information: Patients with malignant and benign thyroid disease provided blood and tumor or nodule tissue, whose repertoires were compared.

Prior to thyroid surgery, none of the patients had received any treatment. Germline V lookup: CDR1 MNHEY, CDR2 SVGEGT. Trimming took 5 bases from V and 3 from J; bases not matched to a gene: 8. This CDR3 spans 16 amino acids. This clone ranks as medium-sized. Its specificity is not known. Original handling: A papillary thyroid cancer distant-metastasis classifier was built from CDR3 differences across clinicopathological groups. TCRdb ran MiXCR on the PCR reads. These V and J calls rely on TCRdb rather than the paper's analysis. Of some 28,000 clones listed, about 22% are singletons. Study results and caveats: Compared with benign nodules, malignant thyroid tumors were reported to have significantly higher TCR beta diversity in both blood and tumor.

The chain has TRBV6-2 or TRBV6-3 and TRBJ1-5; 9 bases map to TRBD1. Material for sequencing was blood. The source is a female donor with papillary thyroid cancer or a benign thyroid nodule (not recorded which). Some clones in this sample may be carry-over from other donors' samples. CDR3 sequence reads: CASSTTGTGNNQPQHF. The CDR3 region has the DNA TGTGCCAGCAGTACTACCGGGACAGGGAACAATCAGCCCCAGCATTTT.